This passage covers 20 T cell receptor beta chains from one sample sequenced in a study of beta chain features in type 1 diabetes. Reverse transcribing all isolated RNA meant expressed TCRB transcripts were sequenced. Repertoires were generated with immunoSEQ multiplex PCR, while TCRdb's copy carries only in-frame clones and drops some. The table has 350,000 to 450,000 clones, more than 11% seen once. Sequencing used naive CD4+ T cells from blood. These receptors all come from a man aged 25 to 40 in good health.

This clone was observed a handful of times. This CDR3 is also generated by other DNA sequences in the sample. This chain uses TRBV9 with TRBJ1-1; perhaps TRBD1 as D (5 bases). The CDR3 is 14 residues long. Germline V lookup: CDR1 SGDLS, CDR2 YYNGEE. Trimming pared 0 bases from V and 0 bases from J, leaving 6 bases between. CDR3 sequence reads: CASSVVGVNTEAFF. The DNA for the CDR3 is TGTGCCAGCAGCGTAGTAGGGGTGAACACTGAAGCTTTCTTT.

This clone came up a few times. The chain carries TRBV14 and TRBJ1-2; 7 bases are a match to TRBD1. Germline assignment: CDR1 SGHDN and CDR2 FVKESK. The CDR3 runs 12 residues. V shed 3 bases and J 7 bases; nucleotides not matched to a gene: 2. This chain's CDR3 is CASSHPGGGYTF. DNA for the CDR3: TGTGCCAGCAGCCATCCAGGGGGTGGCTACACCTTC.

This clone was seen a handful of times. This chain uses TRBV30 with TRBJ2-3, with a weak D call TRBD2 (5 bases). There are 16 residues in the CDR3. Deletions cut 0 bases from V and 3 bases from J, with 16 bases between. Germline V CDR1 and CDR2: GTSNPN, SVGIG (reference sequence). CDR3 sequence reads: CAWSVYEQRITDTQYF. The CDR3 region has the DNA TGTGCCTGGAGTGTCTACGAACAGCGGATAACAGATACGCAGTATTTT. Supplemented by reference TRBV30 and TRBJ2-3, the full variable domain reads SQTIHQWPATLVQPVGSPLSLECTVEGTSNPNLYWYRQAAGRGLQLLFYSVGIGQISSEVPQNLSASRPQDRQFILSSKKLLLSDSGFYLCAWSVYEQRITDTQYFGPGTRLTVL.

In DNA form, the CDR3 reads TGCGCCAGCAGCCCCGGGGAAAGTGAGCAGTTCTTC. Its translation: CASSPGESEQFF. The V gene is TRBV5-1, the J gene TRBJ2-1, with D maybe TRBD2 (5 bases). Deletions cut 4 bases from V and 9 bases from J, with 11 bases between. CDR3 length: 12 amino acids. Germline CDR1 SGHRS, CDR2 YFSETQ.

The gene calls are TRBV7-2 and TRBJ1-2; D not resolved. The CDR3 loop spans 13 amino acids. Trimming took off 4 bases at V and 1 base at J, with 7 bases between the two ends. In germline, CDR1 is SGHTA, CDR2 FQGNSA. As DNA, the CDR3 is TGTGCCAGCAGCTCGTGGAGTAACTATGGCTACACCTTC. This codes for CASSSWSNYGYTF.

This sequence joins TRBV10-3 and TRBJ2-7; D remains ambiguous. This CDR3 is built from 12 residues. Germline CDR1 reads ENHRY; CDR2 reads SYGVKD. V was cut by 10 bases and J by 6 bases, with 16 bases left in between. DNA for the CDR3: TGTGCCACCCGGCCGACGGCGTCCGAGCAGTACGTC. As protein: CATRPTASEQYV.

The chain links TRBV5-1 to TRBJ2-5, with 10 bases aligning to TRBD2. Looked up from germline, CDR1 is SGHRS and CDR2 is YFSETQ. The ends lost 4 bases at V and 4 bases at J; junction bases unmatched: 4. CDR3 length: 14 residues. The CDR3 reads CASSGGLAIETQYF. The CDR3 DNA sequence: TGCGCCAGCAGCGGGGGACTAGCGATAGAGACCCAGTACTTC. Variable domain in full (rest from reference TRBV5-1 and TRBJ2-5): KAGVTQTPRYLIKTRGQQVTLSCSPISGHRSVSWYQQTPGQGLQFLFEYFSETQRNKGNFPGRFSGRQFSNSRSEMNVSTLELGDSALYLCASSGGLAIETQYFGPGTRLLVL.

The gene calls are TRBV25-1 and TRBJ1-2; a weak D match, TRBD1 (6 bases). This CDR3 spans 13 amino acids. CDR1 is MGHDK and CDR2 is SYGVNS in the germline V gene. With 6 bases removed from V and 5 bases from J, the gap between germline ends came to 13 bases. The CDR3 loop reads CASRSGQMYGYTF. The CDR3 DNA sequence: TGTGCCAGCAGATCAGGACAGATGTATGGCTACACCTTC.

The rearrangement links TRBV5-4 to TRBJ2-5, with TRBD1 identical over 7 bases. CDR1 SGHNT and CDR2 YYREEE come from the germline V gene (reference sequence). The CDR3 sequence is 14 residues long. The junction had 7 bases not matched to a gene; V was cut back by 4 bases and J by 4 bases. CDR3 amino acids: CASSPTGIPETQYF. CDR3 DNA sequence: TGTGCCAGCAGCCCGACAGGGATACCAGAGACCCAGTACTTC.

The V gene is TRBV2, the J gene TRBJ1-6, with TRBD1 identical over 7 bases. The V gene's germline CDR1 is SNHLY and CDR2 FYNNEI. V gave up 2 bases and J gave up 7 bases; unmatched junction bases: 2. This CDR3 comprises 14 residues. The CDR3 nucleotides are TGTGCCAGCAGTGAAAGGGGGCGCAATTCACCCCTCCACTTT. Its protein is CASSERGRNSPLHF. The full variable domain, completed using reference TRBV2 and TRBJ1-6, is EPEVTQTPSHQVTQMGQEVILRCVPISNHLYFYWYRQILGQKVEFLVSFYNNEISEKSEIFDDQFSVERPDGSNFTLKIRSTKLEDSAMYFCASSERGRNSPLHFGNGTRLTVT.

The chain joins TRBV14 to TRBJ1-4; D is uncertain. The V end was cut by 1 base, the J end by 5 bases, with 11 bases between. Per the germline V gene, CDR1 is SGHDN and CDR2 is FVKESK. The CDR3 runs to 15 residues. Written as DNA, the CDR3 is TGTGCCAGCAGCCAAGTGGTGGCAAGGAATGAAAAACTGTTTTTT. Protein sequence: CASSQVVARNEKLFF.

The V gene is TRBV7-2, the J gene TRBJ1-5; weak D call: TRBD1 (6 bases). Between the trimmed V and J ends, which lost 2 bases and 2 bases, there was a span of 13 bases. The CDR3 totals 16 residues. Germline V gene lookup returns CDR1 SGHTA and CDR2 FQGNSA. In nucleotides, the CDR3 is TGTGCCAGCAGCTTACAAGGGTACAGGGGCAATCAGCCCCAGCATTTT. Its protein product is CASSLQGYRGNQPQHF.

The chain links TRBV7-2 to TRBJ2-5, with 7 positions matching TRBD2. The junction had 1 base not matched to a gene; V was cut back by 0 bases and J by 3 bases. The CDR3 consists of 14 residues. The V gene's germline CDR1 is SGHTA and CDR2 FQGNSA. Written as DNA, the CDR3 is TGTGCCAGCAGCTTAGCGGGGGGGAAAGAGACCCAGTACTTC. Amino acids: CASSLAGGKETQYF.

The V and J genes are TRBV7-2 and TRBJ1-2; D is ambiguous. Trimming cost V 1 base and J 4 bases, with 10 bases left between them. This CDR3 has 14 residues. The V gene's germline CDR1 is SGHTA and CDR2 FQGNSA. DNA of the CDR3: TGTGCCAGCAGCTTAGAGGTCAAAGGCTATGGCTACACCTTC. The encoded protein is CASSLEVKGYGYTF.

The V and J genes are TRBV29-1 and TRBJ1-2; D not certain. The germline V gene encodes CDR1 SQVTM and CDR2 ANQGSEA. Trimming removed 2 bases at V and 2 bases at J, with 3 bases between. This CDR3 has 11 residues. CDR3 amino acids: CSVEQNYGYTF. Written as DNA, the CDR3 is TGCAGCGTTGAACAAAACTATGGCTACACCTTC.

This chain uses TRBV4-3 with TRBJ1-4; D gene ambiguous. From germline, CDR1 is LGHNA and CDR2 YSLEER. CDR3 length: 17 amino acids. V lost 1 base, J lost 7 bases, and 19 bases lay in between. The CDR3 DNA sequence: TGCGCCAGCAGCCAAGCTCGTCGCCTCGTTTATAGTGAAAAACTGTTTTTT. Translated, it gives CASSQARRLVYSEKLFF.

The chain is built from TRBV6-5 and TRBJ2-3; D uncertain. Germline V gene data show CDR1 as MNHEY and CDR2 as SVGAGI. Between the trimmed V and J ends, which lost 5 bases and 4 bases, there was a span of 7 bases. The CDR3 consists of 12 residues. The CDR3 DNA reads TGTGCCAGCAGTGCGCGTTCAGATACGCAGTATTTT. Its translation: CASSARSDTQYF.

This clone was seen a handful of times. The V gene is TRBV7-8, the J gene TRBJ2-1, with D maybe TRBD1 (5 bases). CDR3 length equals 15 residues. Germline CDR1 is SGHVS and CDR2 is FQNEAQ. The V end was cut by 1 base, the J end by 6 bases, with 13 bases between. CDR3 DNA sequence: TGTGCCAGCAGCTTAGGGCAGGGTGGTGGCAATGAGCAGTTCTTC. Translation gives CASSLGQGGGNEQFF. Together with reference TRBV7-8 and TRBJ2-1, the CDR3 gives the full variable domain: GAGVSQSPRYKVAKRGQDVALRCDPISGHVSLFWYQQALGQGPEFLTYFQNEAQLDKSGLPSDRFFAERPEGSVSTLKIQRTQQEDSAVYLCASSLGQGGGNEQFFGPGTRLTVL.

A single count supports this clone. CDR3 coding DNA: TGTGCCAGCAGCTTACCCCCTCTTAGCGAGACCCAGTACTTC. Its protein is CASSLPPLSETQYF. The V gene is TRBV7-9, the J gene TRBJ2-5; no clear D gene. The CDR3 is 14 residues long. Trimming pared 2 bases from V and 5 bases from J, leaving 12 bases between. CDR1 and CDR2 (germline): SEHNR, FQNEAQ (reference sequence).

This clone showed up just a few times. V and J are TRBV19 and TRBJ2-7; no firm D call. V lost 3 bases to trimming and J lost 4 bases, with 10 bases between them. The germline V gene has CDR1 LNHDA and CDR2 SQIVND (reference sequence). This CDR3 spans 13 amino acids. CDR3: CASSIIQKYEQYV. In DNA, the CDR3 is TGTGCCAGTAGTATTATACAGAAATACGAGCAGTACGTC.